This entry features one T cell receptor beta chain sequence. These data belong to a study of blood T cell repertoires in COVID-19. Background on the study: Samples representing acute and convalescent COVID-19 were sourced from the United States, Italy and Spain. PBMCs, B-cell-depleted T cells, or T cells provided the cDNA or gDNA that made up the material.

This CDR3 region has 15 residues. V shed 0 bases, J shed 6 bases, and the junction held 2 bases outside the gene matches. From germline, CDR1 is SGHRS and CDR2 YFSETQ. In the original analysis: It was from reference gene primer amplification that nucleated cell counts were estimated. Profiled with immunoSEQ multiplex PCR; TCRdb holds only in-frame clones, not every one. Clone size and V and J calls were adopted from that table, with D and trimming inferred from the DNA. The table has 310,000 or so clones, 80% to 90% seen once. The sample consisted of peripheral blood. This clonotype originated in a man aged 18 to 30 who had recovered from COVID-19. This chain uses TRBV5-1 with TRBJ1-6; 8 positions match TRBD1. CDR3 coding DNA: TGCGCCAGCAGCTTGGAGGACAGGGCTAATTCACCCCTCCACTTT. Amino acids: CASSLEDRANSPLHF.